These 27 T cell receptor beta chains came from one sample sequenced in a study of CD8+ T cells in alopecia areata. Treatment described: oral pan-JAK inhibitor, 5-10 mg twice daily. Isolated RNA was reverse transcribed into cDNA used as the sequencing template. TCRdb's copy holds only in-frame clones and misses some; the assay was immunoSEQ multiplex PCR. The sample yields tens of thousands of clones, roughly 50% seen once. Sequencing was performed on CD8+ T cells sorted from blood, taken at approximately week 39, from a patient treated with tofacitinib. The receptors here all came from a human donor with alopecia areata.

The J gene is TRBJ1-1, the V gene TRBV5-1, with D unclear. The CDR3 has 14 amino acids. CDR1 and CDR2 from the germline V gene are SGHRS and YFSETQ. Trimming cost V 5 bases and J 6 bases, with 17 bases left between them. The CDR3 loop reads CASREPEAPAEAFF. DNA of the CDR3: TGCGCCAGCAGAGAACCGGAGGCCCCGGCTGAAGCTTTCTTT.

This clone was detected only a few times. The J gene is TRBJ1-5, the V gene TRBV27; 7 bases match TRBD1. Germline V gene lookup returns CDR1 MNHEY and CDR2 SMNVEV (reference sequence). This CDR3 spans 14 amino acids. Trimming removed 10 bases from V and 0 bases from J; junction bases left unmatched: 6. CDR3 sequence (DNA): TGTGCCACAAAGGACAGGAATAGCAATCAGCCCCAGCATTTT. This gives the protein CATKDRNSNQPQHF.

This sequence joins TRBV27 and TRBJ1-5; D not certain. The length of the CDR3 is 12 residues. From germline, CDR1 is MNHEY and CDR2 SMNVEV (reference sequence). Deletions cut 3 bases from V and 7 bases from J, with 7 bases between. The DNA for the CDR3 is TGTGCCAGCAGTTTCCTTGGCCAGCCCCAGCATTTT. It codes for CASSFLGQPQHF.

This clone was seen a handful of times. The chain uses TRBV9 and TRBJ1-1, with 7 bases that match TRBD1. The CDR3 has 17 residues. Germline trimming cut 4 bases from V and 1 base from J; bases unmatched to any gene: 13. Germline V gene lookup returns CDR1 SGDLS and CDR2 YYNGEE. The CDR3 protein is CASSTEGAALTNTEAFF. CDR3 nucleotide sequence: TGTGCCAGCAGCACAGAGGGGGCGGCTTTAACGAACACTGAAGCTTTCTTT.

This clone turned up a few times. The J gene is TRBJ2-6, the V gene TRBV11-2; TRBD1 might be the D (6 bases). In germline, CDR1 is SGHAT, CDR2 FQNNGV. CDR3 length equals 19 residues. V was pared by 1 base and J by 0 bases, with 16 bases between. The CDR3 is CASSLVGAQGVSGANVLTF. The CDR3 DNA is TGTGCCAGCAGCTTAGTGGGGGCACAGGGAGTCTCTGGGGCCAACGTCCTGACTTTC.

This clone has a single count. The chain joins TRBV10-3 to TRBJ1-1, with 7 bases matching TRBD1. Trimming took 4 bases from V and 5 from J; bases not matched to a gene: 13. The CDR3 has 16 amino acids. The V gene's germline CDR1 is ENHRY and CDR2 SYGVKD. CDR3 sequence reads: CAISASRGGVRTEAFF. The CDR3, as DNA: TGTGCCATCAGTGCCTCCAGGGGGGGGGTAAGGACTGAAGCTTTCTTT.

There are a few counts of this clone. The V call is TRBV2, the J call TRBJ2-7; a possible D gene is TRBD2 (5 bases). Germline V lookup: CDR1 SNHLY, CDR2 FYNNEI. V lost 3 bases to trimming and J lost 0 bases, with 12 bases between them. The CDR3 is 15 residues long. This CDR3 is CASSDASKDSYEQYF. The CDR3 DNA reads as TGTGCCAGCAGTGACGCTAGCAAGGACTCCTACGAGCAGTACTTC.

This clone was counted between two and nine times. This chain links TRBV30 with TRBJ2-2; the match to TRBD2 covers 7 bases. This CDR3 is 15 amino acids long. V was clipped by 3 bases and J by 3 bases; unmatched bases: 7. Germline V lookup: CDR1 GTSNPN, CDR2 SVGIG (reference sequence). Written as DNA, the CDR3 is TGTGCCTGGAGAGGGCGGGAGAAGGACACCGGGGAGCTGTTTTTT. This translates into CAWRGREKDTGELFF.

This CDR3 is CASREGSLTQYF. DNA for the CDR3: TGTGCCAGCAGGGAGGGGAGTTTGACCCAGTACTTC. This chain joins TRBV6-1 and TRBJ2-5; D is perhaps TRBD2 (6 bases). V shed 6 bases and J shed 7 bases, with 12 bases lying between them. Per germline, CDR1 MNHNS and CDR2 SASEGT. CDR3 length: 12 amino acids.

The J gene is TRBJ2-1, the V gene TRBV6-5, with 8 nucleotides matching TRBD2. The V segment lost 3 bases and the J segment 8 bases; nucleotides outside the gene matches: 9. This CDR3 comprises 15 residues. Germline V CDR1 and CDR2: MNHEY, SVGAGI. In nucleotides, the CDR3 is TGTGCCAGCAGTTATAAGCGGGAGTGGTTCGATGAGCAGTTCTTC. This sequence encodes CASSYKREWFDEQFF.

The sample holds a few counts of this clone. The rearrangement links TRBV9 to TRBJ2-7; 12 bases are shared with TRBD2. This CDR3 comprises 15 residues. Germline assignment: CDR1 SGDLS and CDR2 YYNGEE. V dropped 4 bases and J dropped 2; count of bases not matched to a gene: 4. The CDR3 reads CASSTLAGGTYEQYF. Here the CDR3 DNA reads TGTGCCAGCAGCACACTAGCGGGAGGAACCTACGAGCAGTACTTC.

The rearrangement links TRBV2 to TRBJ1-1; tentatively, D is TRBD1 (6 bases). This CDR3 contains 10 residues. V was clipped by 10 bases and J by 10 bases, with 13 bases between them. The germline gives CDR1 SNHLY, CDR2 FYNNEI. DNA for the CDR3: TGTGCCACCGAGGGGGGTGGAGCTTTCTTT. This translates into CATEGGGAFF.

The V and J genes are TRBV5-1 and TRBJ1-5; TRBD1 matches at 9 bases. The CDR3 runs 14 residues. Germline V CDR1 and CDR2: SGHRS, YFSETQ. The V segment lost 4 bases and the J segment 6 bases; nucleotides outside the gene matches: 5. The CDR3 sequence: CASSTGTGSQPQHF. The CDR3 region has the DNA TGCGCCAGCAGCACGGGGACAGGGAGTCAGCCCCAGCATTTT.

The J gene is TRBJ2-7, the V gene TRBV15; the D gene is possibly TRBD2 (6 bases). The V end was cut by 0 bases, the J end by 2 bases, with 14 bases between. The CDR3 is 16 residues long. Germline CDR1 reads LNHNV; CDR2 reads YYDKDF (reference sequence). The CDR3 sequence: CATSRDASVFAYEQYF. The CDR3 bases are TGTGCCACCAGCAGAGATGCTAGCGTGTTTGCCTACGAGCAGTACTTC.

This clone was seen a handful of times. CDR3 coding DNA: TGCGCCAGCAGCCAGCGGGACGCCGGGGAGCTGTTTTTT. Amino acid sequence: CASSQRDAGELFF. J is TRBJ2-2 and V is TRBV4-1; D might be TRBD2 (6 bases). The V gene lost 3 bases and the J gene lost 6 bases, with 8 bases spanning the gap. Germline lookup yields CDR1 MGHRA and CDR2 YSYEKL. The CDR3 length is 13 residues.

This rearrangement joins TRBV7-9 to TRBJ2-7, with 9 bases fitting TRBD1. This CDR3 is 16 amino acids long. Germline V gene sequence: CDR1 SEHNR, CDR2 FQNEAQ (reference sequence). V gave up 4 bases and J gave up 5 bases; unmatched junction bases: 12. The CDR3 here is CASSYPGTGISDEQYF. The DNA of the CDR3 is TGTGCCAGCAGCTATCCCGGGACAGGGATATCCGACGAGCAGTACTTC.

The CDR3 is CASTGGPSNQPQHF. The CDR3 DNA reads as TGCGCCAGCACCGGAGGTCCCAGCAATCAGCCCCAGCATTTT. The chain couples TRBV10-2 to TRBJ1-5; D is ambiguous. Per germline, CDR1 WSHSY and CDR2 SAAADI. The CDR3 is 14 amino acids. Trimming shortened V by 7 bases and J by 1 base, and 11 bases separated the two germline ends.

V and J are TRBV2 and TRBJ2-7; TRBD1 is a possible D gene (5 bases). The CDR3 covers 14 residues. The V gene lost 1 base and the J gene lost 2 bases, with 9 bases spanning the gap. The V gene's germline CDR1 is SNHLY and CDR2 FYNNEI. The CDR3 DNA reads as TGTGCCAGCAGTGAAGACAGGAACACCTACGAGCAGTACTTC. This encodes CASSEDRNTYEQYF.

This clone was found many times. The chain employs TRBV30 and TRBJ2-3; TRBD2 agrees at 8 bases. Looked up from germline, CDR1 is GTSNPN and CDR2 is SVGIG (reference sequence). The CDR3 contains 14 residues. V dropped 3 bases and J dropped 6; count of bases not matched to a gene: 8. CDR3 sequence: CAWSPGAGADTQYF. The CDR3 DNA reads TGTGCCTGGAGCCCGGGAGCGGGAGCTGATACGCAGTATTTT.

This clone was counted a single time. The chain links TRBV2 to TRBJ2-3; TRBD2 matches at 10 bases. Trimming removed 6 bases from V and 6 bases from J; junction bases left unmatched: 12. The CDR3 length is 16 residues. The germline CDR1 and CDR2 sequences are SNHLY and FYNNEI. The CDR3 reads CASSAPATSGKDTQYF. CDR3 in DNA: TGTGCCAGCAGCGCCCCTGCAACTAGCGGGAAGGATACGCAGTATTTT.

The chain recombines TRBV30 with TRBJ2-1; D might be TRBD1 or TRBD2, each matching 5 bases. The CDR3 contains 12 residues. Trimming stripped 5 bases from V and 9 bases from J, with 14 bases between. The germline V gene encodes CDR1 GTSNPN and CDR2 SVGIG (reference sequence). The CDR3 DNA follows: TGTGCCTGGGACGTCGGGACGGGTGAGCAGTTCTTC. It yields the protein CAWDVGTGEQFF.

There are a few counts of this clone. This may be a read error, as it is one base from a much larger clone. Other DNA sequences in this specimen translate into the identical CDR3. This chain links TRBV4-1 with TRBJ2-3; 8 nucleotides match TRBD2. The CDR3 covers 16 residues. V was clipped by 0 bases and J by 2 bases; unmatched bases: 4. From germline, CDR1 is MGHRA and CDR2 YSYEKL. The CDR3 is CASSQEVAGYTDTQYF. In DNA, the CDR3 is TGCGCCAGCAGCCAAGAAGTAGCGGGGTACACAGATACGCAGTATTTT.

This chain joins TRBV27 and TRBJ2-7; tentative D call: TRBD2 (6 bases). The length of the CDR3 is 15 residues. Germline V CDR1 and CDR2: MNHEY, SMNVEV (reference sequence). The V gene lost 1 base and the J gene lost 4 bases, with 14 bases spanning the gap. This CDR3 reads CASSLLPGTDYEQYF. In DNA, the CDR3 is TGTGCCAGCAGTTTATTACCCGGGACTGATTACGAGCAGTACTTC.

This clone was counted a few times. The J gene is TRBJ2-7, the V gene TRBV4-3; a possible D gene is TRBD1 (6 bases). The CDR3 consists of 15 residues. Trimming removed 2 bases at V and 0 bases at J, with 11 bases between. In germline, CDR1 is LGHNA, CDR2 YSLEER. The chain's CDR3 is CASSQRGTCSYEQYF. The CDR3 bases are TGCGCCAGCAGCCAAAGGGGGACCTGCTCCTACGAGCAGTACTTC.

This clone was picked up a small number of times. The gene calls are TRBV7-9 and TRBJ2-7; D gene ambiguous. The CDR3 length is 12 residues. Germline V gene sequence: CDR1 SEHNR, CDR2 FQNEAQ (reference sequence). V shed 6 bases and J shed 2 bases, with 8 bases lying between them. The CDR3 coding sequence is TGTGCCAGCAGGGGCGACCCCTACGAGCAGTACTTC. Translated, it gives CASRGDPYEQYF. The whole variable domain, remainder taken from reference TRBV7-9 and TRBJ2-7, is DTGVSQNPRHKITKRGQNVTFRCDPISEHNRLYWYRQTLGQGPEFLTYFQNEAQLEKSRLLSDRFSAERPKGSFSTLEIQRTEQGDSAMYLCASRGDPYEQYFGPGTRLTVT.

The count of this clone is one. The chain recombines TRBV11-1 with TRBJ2-6, with 8 bases lining up with TRBD1. Per the germline V gene, CDR1 is SGHAT and CDR2 is FQDESV (reference sequence). V gave up 5 bases and J gave up 3 bases; unmatched junction bases: 15. The CDR3 is 19 amino acids. The CDR3 DNA follows: TGTGCCAGCAGCCATCCCCAGACCGCCAGGGGGCTTGGGGCCAACGTCCTGACTTTC. Translation gives CASSHPQTARGLGANVLTF. The whole variable domain, remainder taken from reference TRBV11-1 and TRBJ2-6, is EAEVAQSPRYKITEKSQAVAFWCDPISGHATLYWYRQILGQGPELLVQFQDESVVDDSQLPKDRFSAERLKGVDSTLKIQPAELGDSAMYLCASSHPQTARGLGANVLTFGAGSRLTVL.

This clone showed up just once. The V and J genes are TRBV4-2 and TRBJ1-4, with a tentative D call TRBD1 (6 bases). The germline V and J ends were trimmed by 7 bases and 2 bases, with 11 bases remaining between them. The CDR3 runs to 14 residues. The germline V gene encodes CDR1 LGHNA and CDR2 YNFKEQ. The CDR3 spells CASTQGSTNEKLFF. CDR3 bases: TGTGCCAGCACCCAGGGGTCGACTAATGAAAAACTGTTTTTT.